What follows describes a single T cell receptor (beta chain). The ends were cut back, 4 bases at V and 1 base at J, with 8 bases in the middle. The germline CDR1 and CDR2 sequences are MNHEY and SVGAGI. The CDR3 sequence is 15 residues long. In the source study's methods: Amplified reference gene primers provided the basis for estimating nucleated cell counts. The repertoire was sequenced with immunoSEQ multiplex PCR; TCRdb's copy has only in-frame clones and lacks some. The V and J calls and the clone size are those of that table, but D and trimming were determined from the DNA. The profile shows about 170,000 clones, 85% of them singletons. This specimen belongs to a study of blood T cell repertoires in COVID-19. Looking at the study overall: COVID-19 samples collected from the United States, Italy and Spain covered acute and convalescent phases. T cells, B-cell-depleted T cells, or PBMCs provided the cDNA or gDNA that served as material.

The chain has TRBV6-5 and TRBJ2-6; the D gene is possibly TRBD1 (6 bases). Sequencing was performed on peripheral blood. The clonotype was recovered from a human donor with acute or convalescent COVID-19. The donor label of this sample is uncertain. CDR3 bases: TGTGCCAGCAGTTCTACAGGGTCTGGGGCCAACGTCCTGACTTTC. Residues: CASSSTGSGANVLTF.